The count of the clone carrying this T cell receptor beta chain is one. Its antigen is currently unknown. This specimen belongs to a study of cytomegalovirus exposure and HLA in healthy donors. Study-level information: The roughly 110 validation repertoires were reported in a later analysis to have been generated on the same platform as the approximately 700 first-cohort repertoires. Findings and caveats of the study: There were some 150 TCR beta chains listed as cytomegalovirus-associated. In a later analysis, first-cohort TCR clusters were found to tend to co-occur in the 100 to 150 validation repertoires. According to reports, the classifier identified cytomegalovirus status with high specificity and sensitivity.

Trimming at V came to 4 bases and at J to 3 bases, leaving 6 bases not matched to a gene. The germline gives CDR1 SGDLS, CDR2 YYNGEE. The CDR3 has 15 residues. Some clones are missing from TCRdb's copy, which holds only in-frame ones; the method was immunoSEQ multiplex PCR. The table has 160,000 or so clones, around four fifths seen once. J is TRBJ2-7 and V is TRBV9; 11 bases fit TRBD1. The sequence derives from a man aged 25-40 years in good health and CMV-seropositive. The sequenced sample consisted of PBMCs. The DNA for the CDR3 is TGTGCCAGCAGCCGGGGGACAGGGGGGAACTACGAGCAGTACTTC. Its protein product is CASSRGTGGNYEQYF.